A single sample gave rise to the 30 T cell receptor beta chains below, sequenced in a study of blood T cell repertoires in COVID-19. TCRdb's table, derived via immunoSEQ multiplex PCR, lists solely in-frame clones and lacks some. The sample has approximately 86,000 clones, 70% to 90% seen once; the top ten hold about 8.1%. Sequencing input: peripheral blood. These receptors were collected from a man aged 45-65 years with acute or convalescent COVID-19.

The chain joins TRBV19 to TRBJ1-5; D call uncertain. Trimming took off 10 bases at V and 5 bases at J, with 12 bases between the two ends. Germline CDR1 reads LNHDA; CDR2 reads SQIVND (reference sequence). The CDR3 is 12 residues long. The CDR3: CATTKEDQPQHF. In DNA form, the CDR3 reads TGTGCCACCACGAAGGAGGATCAGCCCCAGCATTTT.

The chain combines TRBV28 with TRBJ1-3; tentatively, D is TRBD1 (6 bases). Germline V lookup: CDR1 MDHEN, CDR2 SYDVKM. The CDR3 loop spans 17 amino acids. Trimming took 1 base from V and 0 from J, leaving 13 bases between them. The CDR3 region is CASSLSPGTISGNTIYF. The CDR3 DNA follows: TGTGCCAGCAGTTTATCGCCAGGGACAATCTCTGGAAACACCATATATTTT.

The rearrangement links TRBV24-1 to TRBJ2-2; 7 positions match TRBD2. The CDR3 runs to 16 residues. Losses at the gene ends were 3 bases for V and 4 bases for J; bases not matched to a gene: 7. Germline CDR1 is KGHDR and CDR2 is SFDVKD. Here the CDR3 reads CATSDPGRASTGELFF. In DNA, the CDR3 is TGTGCCACCAGTGATCCGGGGAGGGCCTCCACCGGGGAGCTGTTTTTT.

This clone was detected once. This sequence joins TRBV5-1 and TRBJ1-4; 7 bases fit TRBD1. The CDR3 spans 16 residues. After removal of 0 bases from V and 5 bases from J, the junction contained 7 bases not matched to a gene. Looked up from germline, CDR1 is SGHRS and CDR2 is YFSETQ. CDR3 region: CASSLGGTARNEKLFF. DNA of the CDR3: TGCGCCAGCAGCTTGGGCGGGACAGCCAGAAATGAAAAACTGTTTTTT.

This rearrangement joins TRBV7-9 to TRBJ1-1; D is possibly TRBD1 (5 bases). The CDR3 sequence is 18 residues long. Germline CDR1 reads SEHNR; CDR2 reads FQNEAQ (reference sequence). The V end lost 5 bases, the J end lost 4 bases, and 26 bases lay between the germline ends. Written as DNA, the CDR3 is TGTGCCAGCAGCCTCTCTTGGAGGGTCGGGGGGGTAGCCACTGAAGCTTTCTTT. Translated, it gives CASSLSWRVGGVATEAFF.

The rearrangement links TRBV30 to TRBJ2-2; 9 nucleotides agree with TRBD2. Germline V gives CDR1 GTSNPN, CDR2 SVGIG (reference sequence). V lost 8 bases and J lost 6; bases outside the gene matches: 13. The CDR3 covers 15 residues. As DNA, the CDR3 is TGTGCCGGCCATCCCGCGGGACTAGCAGCCGGGGAGCTGTTTTTT. This codes for CAGHPAGLAAGELFF.

This chain uses TRBV3-1 (or the pseudogene TRBV3-2) with TRBJ2-1, with 8 bases aligning to TRBD2. From germline, CDR1 is LGHDT and CDR2 YNNKEL (reference sequence). Germline trimming cut 4 bases from V and 8 bases from J; bases unmatched to any gene: 10. The CDR3 is 15 amino acids. CDR3 loop: CASSRRRSGGDEQFF. The CDR3 bases are TGTGCCAGCAGCCGAAGACGGAGCGGGGGCGATGAGCAGTTCTTC.

The CDR3 sequence is CASSKEWTLRTCYGYTF. In DNA form, the CDR3 reads TGTGCCAGCAGCAAAGAGTGGACACTCAGGACCTGCTATGGCTACACCTTC. This rearrangement joins TRBV21-1 to TRBJ1-2; TRBD1 is the table's D call, not checked against the DNA. TRBV21-1 is given as a pseudogene. The CDR3 covers 17 residues.

The chain recombines TRBV9 with TRBJ2-1; 10 bases agree with TRBD2. Germline trimming cut 4 bases from V and 9 bases from J; bases unmatched to any gene: 16. The germline V gene encodes CDR1 SGDLS and CDR2 YYNGEE. This CDR3 is built from 17 residues. CDR3 sequence: CASSLRGGTSDAAEQFF. The CDR3 DNA reads as TGTGCCAGCAGCCTCAGAGGCGGGACTAGCGATGCTGCTGAGCAGTTCTTC.

The V gene is TRBV20-1, the J gene TRBJ1-1; no clear D gene. This CDR3 contains 11 residues. Between the trimmed V and J ends, which lost 5 bases and 1 base, there was a span of 5 bases. Germline V gives CDR1 DFQATT, CDR2 SNEGSKA (reference sequence). The CDR3 DNA reads as TGCAGTGCTGGCAAGAACACTGAAGCTTTCTTT. Translation gives CSAGKNTEAFF.

The V and J genes are TRBV5-1 and TRBJ1-1; the D gene is possibly TRBD1 (5 bases). The length of the CDR3 is 13 residues. Looked up from germline, CDR1 is SGHRS and CDR2 is YFSETQ. The ends were cut back, 4 bases at V and 5 bases at J, with 12 bases in the middle. The CDR3 DNA follows: TGCGCCAGCAGCGCGCAGGGAGGTACTGAAGCTTTCTTT. This gives the protein CASSAQGGTEAFF.

V gene TRBV6-5 combines with J gene TRBJ1-2, with 7 bases lining up with TRBD1. This CDR3 region has 14 residues. The V and J ends lost 7 bases and 4 bases, in that order; junction bases with no gene match: 9. Germline loops: CDR1 MNHEY, CDR2 SVGAGI. The CDR3 DNA reads as TGTGCCAGCACAAAACAGGGGCGTGCCTATGGCTACACCTTC. Its translation: CASTKQGRAYGYTF.

The chain links TRBV28 to TRBJ2-7, with 8 bases aligning to TRBD2. J gave up 4 bases and V 6 bases, and 11 bases lay outside the gene matches. The CDR3 spans 15 residues. The germline V gene encodes CDR1 MDHEN and CDR2 SYDVKM. This CDR3 is CASSASGTSSYEQYV. In DNA form, the CDR3 reads TGTGCCAGCAGCGCCTCCGGGACTAGTTCTTACGAGCAGTACGTC.

The chain employs TRBV7-2 and TRBJ2-1; 12 nucleotides align to TRBD2. CDR1 SGHTA and CDR2 FQGNSA come from the germline V gene. The CDR3 sequence is 15 residues long. J was trimmed by 8 bases and V by 7 bases; bases with no gene match: 9. The CDR3 here is CASTTTSGGIHEQFF. The CDR3, as DNA: TGTGCCAGCACCACGACTAGCGGGGGAATCCATGAGCAGTTCTTC.

The chain's CDR3 is CASSGGQQYEQYF. In DNA, the CDR3 is TGTGCCAGCAGTGGGGGACAGCAGTACGAGCAGTACTTC. The V call is TRBV6-4, the J call TRBJ2-7, with 7 bases fitting TRBD1. Losses at the gene ends were 4 bases for V and 4 bases for J; bases not matched to a gene: 4. Germline CDR1 and CDR2: MRHNA and SNTAGT. The CDR3 runs to 13 residues.

The genes are TRBV6-2 or TRBV6-3 and TRBJ2-7; TRBD1 aligns across 7 bases. In germline, CDR1 is MNHEY, CDR2 SVGEGT. The CDR3 loop spans 14 amino acids. After removal of 2 bases from V and 3 bases from J, the junction contained 4 bases not matched to a gene. For the CDR3, the DNA is TGTGCCAGCAGTTACCGGAACAGGGGCTACGAGCAGTACGTC. Translation: CASSYRNRGYEQYV.

This clone was found once. V gene TRBV19 combines with J gene TRBJ1-2; 7 bases are shared with TRBD1. Trimming cost V 8 bases and J 4 bases; bases outside gene matches: 1. This CDR3 comprises 11 residues. Germline V gene sequence: CDR1 LNHDA, CDR2 SQIVND (reference sequence). CDR3 sequence: CASRDSYGYTF. The CDR3 coding sequence is TGTGCCAGTCGGGACAGCTATGGCTACACCTTC.

The rearrangement joins TRBV5-1 to TRBJ1-6; 11 positions agree with TRBD1. The CDR3 sequence is 17 residues long. Germline CDR1 is SGHRS and CDR2 is YFSETQ. With V trimmed by 4 bases and J by 5 bases, 8 bases remained unmatched. The CDR3 bases are TGCGCCAGCAGCGGACGGACAGGGGGCTACGATAATTCACCCCTCCACTTT. Translation gives CASSGRTGGYDNSPLHF.

The gene calls are TRBV28 and TRBJ1-6; D might be TRBD1 (6 bases). The germline gives CDR1 MDHEN, CDR2 SYDVKM. Between the trimmed V and J ends, which lost 5 bases and 4 bases, there was a span of 15 bases. The CDR3 contains 16 residues. The DNA of the CDR3 is TGTGCCAGCAGTCGTACTGGGACATCGTATAATTCACCCCTCCACTTT. It is translated as CASSRTGTSYNSPLHF.

The chain has TRBV2 and TRBJ1-3; D uncertain. The germline V gene has CDR1 SNHLY and CDR2 FYNNEI. The CDR3 loop spans 14 amino acids. Trimming pared 2 bases from V and 6 bases from J, leaving 11 bases between. As DNA, the CDR3 is TGTGCCAGCAGTGAACAGAACAGCCTAAACACCATATATTTT. It is translated as CASSEQNSLNTIYF.

This chain connects TRBV5-5 to TRBJ2-3, with 11 bases fitting TRBD2. This CDR3 has 14 amino acids. Germline V gene lookup returns CDR1 SGHKS and CDR2 YYEKEE (reference sequence). Trimming removed 4 bases from V and 5 bases from J; junction bases left unmatched: 3. CDR3 sequence reads: CASSGGTSGDTQYF. CDR3 nucleotide sequence: TGTGCCAGCAGCGGGGGGACTAGCGGAGATACGCAGTATTTT.

The chain employs TRBV19 and TRBJ2-5; D unclear. Germline V gene sequence: CDR1 LNHDA, CDR2 SQIVND (reference sequence). V was clipped by 2 bases and J by 5 bases, with 9 bases between them. This CDR3 has 13 amino acids. CDR3 loop: CASSIREEETQYF. For the CDR3, the DNA is TGTGCCAGTAGTATACGCGAGGAGGAGACCCAGTACTTC.

The chain carries TRBV27 and TRBJ1-3; D gene unclear. CDR3 length equals 13 residues. Germline V CDR1 and CDR2: MNHEY, SMNVEV (reference sequence). Between the trimmed V and J ends, which lost 7 bases and 2 bases, there was a span of 9 bases. In DNA, the CDR3 is TGTGCCAGCAAGGAGTACGCTGGAAACACCATATATTTT. Encoded protein: CASKEYAGNTIYF.

The genes are TRBV29-1 and TRBJ1-4; a weak D match, TRBD1 (5 bases). The V and J ends lost 5 bases and 8 bases respectively, with 15 bases between them. CDR1 is SQVTM, CDR2 ANQGSEA, per germline. The CDR3 length is 13 residues. CDR3 sequence (DNA): TGCAGCGTTTTAGACCAGGGTGAAGAAAAACTGTTTTTT. This gives the protein CSVLDQGEEKLFF.

This clone came up a few times. V usage is TRBV6-5 and J usage is TRBJ2-7; maybe TRBD2 (5 bases). V was pared by 0 bases and J by 3 bases, with 12 bases between. CDR1 and CDR2 (germline): MNHEY, SVGAGI. The CDR3 contains 15 residues. CDR3 in amino acids: CASSYSTRGYYEQYF. CDR3 DNA: TGTGCCAGCAGTTACTCGACCCGGGGATACTACGAGCAGTACTTC.

This chain connects TRBV27 to TRBJ1-1; D gene unclear. Deletions cut 5 bases from V and 5 bases from J, with 18 bases between. The CDR3 has 15 residues. Germline V gene data show CDR1 as MNHEY and CDR2 as SMNVEV (reference sequence). The CDR3 reads CASSRISVGGTEAFF. The CDR3 DNA follows: TGTGCCAGCAGTCGAATCAGCGTGGGAGGGACTGAAGCTTTCTTT.

The chain recombines TRBV9 with TRBJ2-3; 10 nucleotides agree with TRBD1. After removal of 4 bases from V and 6 bases from J, the junction contained 5 bases not matched to a gene. The CDR3 contains 14 residues. Looked up from germline, CDR1 is SGDLS and CDR2 is YYNGEE. CDR3 loop: CASSSRQGADTQYF. The CDR3 DNA is TGTGCCAGCAGCTCGAGACAGGGGGCGGATACGCAGTATTTT.

This clone was detected once. V gene TRBV2 combines with J gene TRBJ1-5; TRBD1 matches at 9 bases. Trimming cost V 6 bases and J 6 bases; bases outside gene matches: 6. This CDR3 is 14 amino acids long. The V gene's germline CDR1 is SNHLY and CDR2 FYNNEI. The CDR3 protein is CASSGQGIVQPQHF. CDR3 nucleotides: TGTGCCAGCAGCGGACAGGGGATCGTTCAGCCCCAGCATTTT.

Note on this clone: Within the sample, other DNA sequences also encode this same CDR3. The V gene is TRBV7-2, the J gene TRBJ2-3, with 9 bases aligning to TRBD2. V gave up 2 bases and J gave up 6 bases; unmatched junction bases: 6. Germline V gene data show CDR1 as SGHTA and CDR2 as FQGNSA. The CDR3 spans 15 residues. Here the CDR3 reads CASSLRRGGRDTQYF. As DNA, the CDR3 is TGTGCCAGCAGCTTACGGCGGGGGGGCCGCGATACGCAGTATTTT.

The chain is built from TRBV11-2 and TRBJ2-5; TRBD2 might be the D (6 bases). Germline CDR1 is SGHAT and CDR2 is FQNNGV. CDR3 size: 15 residues. Trimming left V 3 bases short and J 5 bases short, with 16 bases between. DNA of the CDR3: TGTGCCAGCAGCTTCGGGGGACCGCGGACGGAGACCCAGTACTTC. It encodes CASSFGGPRTETQYF.